Listed below are T cell receptor beta chains from one sample, sequenced in a study of blood T cell repertoires in COVID-19. Only in-frame clones appear in the TCRdb table, and some are missing; sequencing was by immunoSEQ multiplex PCR. This table has 30,000 to 50,000 clones, more than 70% appearing once. Sequenced: peripheral blood. The source of these receptors is a man in his 60s with acute or convalescent COVID-19. The conserved cysteine and the conserved F or W are not part of the CDR3 here. The order of the fields is V gene, J gene, CDR3 protein.

v_call: TRBV18
j_call: TRBJ2-7
cdr3_aa: ASSPSSQVGEQY

v_call: TRBV5-1
j_call: TRBJ1-1
cdr3_aa: ASRLGSMNTEAF

v_call: TRBV30
j_call: TRBJ1-4
cdr3_aa: AWSDRGREKLF

v_call: TRBV28
j_call: TRBJ1-1
cdr3_aa: ASSPSRPNTEAF

v_call: TRBV5-4
j_call: TRBJ2-6
cdr3_aa: ASSHSLAGANVLT

v_call: TRBV10-2
j_call: TRBJ2-2
cdr3_aa: ASSERRAKNTGELF

v_call: TRBV27
j_call: TRBJ2-2
cdr3_aa: ASSPRGLNTGELF

v_call: TRBV2
j_call: TRBJ1-3
cdr3_aa: ASLRDRAGGNTIY

v_call: TRBV5-1
j_call: TRBJ2-6
cdr3_aa: ASSLSVSGANVLT

v_call: TRBV5-5
j_call: TRBJ1-4
cdr3_aa: ASSSGQVATNEKLF

v_call: TRBV6-4
j_call: TRBJ2-4
cdr3_aa: ASSILKRGGLSKNIQY

v_call: TRBV19
j_call: TRBJ1-2
cdr3_aa: ASSRQAPYGYT

v_call: TRBV29-1
j_call: TRBJ2-5
cdr3_aa: SVRDSPGETQY

v_call: TRBV19
j_call: TRBJ2-2
cdr3_aa: ASSLSGGNTGELF

v_call: TRBV19
j_call: TRBJ2-4
cdr3_aa: ASSPTGTPDIQY

v_call: TRBV7-3
j_call: TRBJ1-1
cdr3_aa: ASSPGQGASTEAF

v_call: TRBV3-1/TRBV3-2
j_call: TRBJ1-1
cdr3_aa: ASSPGTVYTEAF

v_call: TRBV30
j_call: TRBJ2-3
cdr3_aa: AWSGRPYTQY

v_call: TRBV19
j_call: TRBJ2-6
cdr3_aa: ASSRPLGQVGSGANVLT

v_call: TRBV11-2
j_call: TRBJ2-1
cdr3_aa: ASSLLPSGTSEQF

v_call: TRBV24-1
j_call: TRBJ2-1
cdr3_aa: ATSDSTWSSYNEQF

v_call: TRBV7-3
j_call: TRBJ2-1
cdr3_aa: ASSLGTGTGTYNEQF

v_call: TRBV24-1
j_call: TRBJ2-3
cdr3_aa: ATSDNRADTQY